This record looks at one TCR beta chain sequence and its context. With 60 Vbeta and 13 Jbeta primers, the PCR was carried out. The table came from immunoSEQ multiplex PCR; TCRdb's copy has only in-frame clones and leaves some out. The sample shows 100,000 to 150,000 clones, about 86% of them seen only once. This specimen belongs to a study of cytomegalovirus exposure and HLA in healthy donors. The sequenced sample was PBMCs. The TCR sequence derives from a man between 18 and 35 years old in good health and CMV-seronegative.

The DNA of the CDR3 is TGTGCCAGCAGCTTGGGACAGTTCACTGAAGCTTTCTTT. Translating it yields CASSLGQFTEAFF. The chain is built from TRBV5-5 and TRBJ1-1; D may be TRBD1 (5 bases). The CDR3 runs to 13 residues. V was pared by 0 bases and J by 4 bases, with 7 bases between. The germline V gene encodes CDR1 SGHKS and CDR2 YYEKEE (reference sequence).